Each of the 2 T cell receptor beta chains below was sequenced from the same sample in a study of blood T cell repertoires in COVID-19. Repertoires were generated with immunoSEQ multiplex PCR, while TCRdb's copy carries only in-frame clones and drops some. The data hold tens of thousands of clones, with around 90% observed a single time. Specimen: peripheral blood. These receptor sequences come from a human donor with active COVID-19. The donor label of this sample is uncertain.

V gene TRBV6-4 combines with J gene TRBJ2-1; D ambiguous. This CDR3 is built from 13 residues. V was cut by 2 bases and J by 6 bases, with 8 bases left in between. CDR1 is MRHNA and CDR2 is SNTAGT in the germline V gene. CDR3 amino acids: CASSDGPANEQFF. CDR3 DNA: TGTGCCAGCAGTGACGGGCCAGCCAATGAGCAGTTCTTC.

The V and J genes are TRBV6-4 and TRBJ2-2, with TRBD1 matching 9 bases. This CDR3 has 16 residues. Germline CDR1 MRHNA, CDR2 SNTAGT. The trim removed 0 bases at V and 1 base at J, leaving 0 bases unmatched. The CDR3 reads CASSDSGQGNTGELFF. CDR3 nucleotides: TGTGCCAGCAGTGACTCGGGACAGGGGAACACCGGGGAGCTGTTTTTT.